The 26 T cell receptor beta chains below come from one sample, sequenced in a study of shared clonotypes between healthy human individuals. Naivety among CD8 cells was defined by CD45RO negativity and positive CCR7 selection, thereby excluding terminally differentiated effector memory CD45RA+ cells. Clones were sequenced by immunoSEQ multiplex PCR, and TCRdb holds only the in-frame ones, with some missing. The data contain about 2.1 million clones, more than 85% of them seen just once; the ten biggest clones take up under 2%. Sequencing input: naive CD8+ T cells from PBMCs. The origin of the receptors is a man aged 18 to 30 in good health. Some clones in this sample may be carry-over from other donors' samples.

For the CDR3, the DNA is TGTGCCAGCAGTCCGGGTCCCGCTGTGTTCGAGCAGTACTTC. Its translation is CASSPGPAVFEQYF. The chain joins TRBV27 to TRBJ2-7; D is undetermined. The CDR3 contains 14 residues. Germline lookup yields CDR1 MNHEY and CDR2 SMNVEV (reference sequence). Trimming cost V 5 bases and J 6 bases, with 17 bases left between them.

The gene calls are TRBV9 and TRBJ1-1, with TRBD1 identical over 7 bases. Looked up from germline, CDR1 is SGDLS and CDR2 is YYNGEE. The CDR3 length is 15 residues. V lost 0 bases to trimming and J lost 3 bases; unmatched junction nucleotides: 5. In DNA, the CDR3 is TGTGCCAGCAGCGTAGAAAGGGGGCGAGACACTGAAGCTTTCTTT. This translates into CASSVERGRDTEAFF.

The chain has TRBV4-2 and TRBJ2-5; D is ambiguous. Looked up from germline, CDR1 is LGHNA and CDR2 is YNFKEQ. V was shortened by 0 bases and J by 4 bases, with 15 bases between the two germline ends. This CDR3 has 16 amino acids. In DNA, the CDR3 is TGTGCCAGCAGCCAAGATCCGCCCCCCTCGGCAGAGACCCAGTACTTC. Its protein product is CASSQDPPPSAETQYF.

The gene calls are TRBV9 and TRBJ1-1, with TRBD1 as a possible D gene (6 bases). The CDR3 is 15 residues long. Trimming took off 6 bases at V and 0 bases at J, with 15 bases between the two ends. Per germline, CDR1 SGDLS and CDR2 YYNGEE. CDR3 residues: CASNRGGHMNTEAFF. For the CDR3, the DNA is TGTGCCAGCAATCGGGGGGGCCATATGAACACTGAAGCTTTCTTT.

This sequence joins TRBV7-9 and TRBJ1-2, with D possibly being TRBD1 (6 bases). Germline CDR1 is SEHNR and CDR2 is FQNEAQ (reference sequence). The CDR3 extends over 15 amino acids. Trimming removed 1 base from V and 1 base from J, with 10 bases in between. CDR3 protein: CASSLDRAFNYGYTF. Here the CDR3 DNA reads TGTGCCAGCAGCTTAGACAGGGCCTTTAACTATGGCTACACCTTC.

The chain carries TRBV4-3 and TRBJ2-7; 8 nucleotides agree with TRBD2. The ends lost 1 base at V and 7 bases at J; junction bases unmatched: 9. The length of the CDR3 is 15 residues. The germline gives CDR1 LGHNA, CDR2 YSLEER. For the CDR3, the DNA is TGCGCCAGCAGCCAAGGAATTGATGCGGGGGGTGAGCAGTACTTC. This sequence encodes CASSQGIDAGGEQYF.

The V call is TRBV10-3, the J call TRBJ2-7; 10 bases are shared with TRBD2. J lost 3 bases, V lost 6 bases, and 8 bases had no gene match. Germline V lookup: CDR1 ENHRY, CDR2 SYGVKD. CDR3 length equals 15 residues. CDR3 residues: CAIRITTSGNYEQYF. CDR3 in DNA: TGTGCCATCAGGATAACTACTAGCGGGAACTACGAGCAGTACTTC.

The chain joins TRBV7-9 to TRBJ2-3; D uncertain. The CDR3 sequence is 14 residues long. Germline CDR1 SEHNR, CDR2 FQNEAQ (reference sequence). V was pared by 3 bases and J by 6 bases, with 13 bases between. As DNA, the CDR3 is TGTGCCAGCAGCTTGCTTATGACCCCTGATACGCAGTATTTT. Translation gives CASSLLMTPDTQYF.

In nucleotides, the CDR3 is TGCGCCACCAAGCTGGCGGGCCTACCCCAAGAGACCCAGTACTTC. Its translation is CATKLAGLPQETQYF. V gene TRBV5-1 combines with J gene TRBJ2-5; maybe TRBD2 (5 bases). V lost 9 bases to trimming and J lost 1 base, with 19 bases between them. The CDR3 sequence is 15 residues long. Per germline, CDR1 SGHRS and CDR2 YFSETQ.

V and J are TRBV27 and TRBJ1-1; TRBD1 matches 9 bases. There are 15 residues in the CDR3. The germline gives CDR1 MNHEY, CDR2 SMNVEV (reference sequence). Trimming removed 6 bases from V and 6 bases from J; junction bases left unmatched: 11. CDR3 loop: CASSRDRVTRAEAFF. CDR3 DNA: TGTGCCAGCAGCAGGGACAGGGTCACCCGCGCTGAAGCTTTCTTT.

The chain joins TRBV15 to TRBJ1-4; D is undetermined. Trimming cost V 0 bases and J 7 bases, with 6 bases left between them. Germline CDR1 is LNHNV and CDR2 is YYDKDF (reference sequence). This CDR3 spans 13 amino acids. This CDR3 reads CATSRDLGEKLFF. CDR3 nucleotide sequence: TGTGCCACCAGCAGAGATCTAGGTGAAAAACTGTTTTTT.

This clone has just one count. The chain employs TRBV28 and TRBJ2-3; 9 nucleotides agree with TRBD2. With 5 bases clipped from V and 0 bases from J, the junction kept 9 bases outside the gene matches. CDR1 and CDR2 (germline): MDHEN, SYDVKM. The CDR3 is 17 amino acids. The CDR3: CASSLPTSGGSTDTQYF. CDR3 in DNA: TGTGCCAGCAGTCTGCCGACTAGCGGAGGAAGCACAGATACGCAGTATTTT.

The chain employs TRBV10-3 and TRBJ1-2; D is uncertain. V was cut by 2 bases and J by 1 base, with 8 bases left in between. Germline loops: CDR1 ENHRY, CDR2 SYGVKD. The CDR3 runs 14 residues. The CDR3 DNA is TGTGCCATCAGTGAGGTGCTGAGTAACTATGGCTACACCTTC. It yields the protein CAISEVLSNYGYTF.

The gene calls are TRBV11-3 and TRBJ2-7; D remains ambiguous. Trimming took 3 bases from V and 4 from J, leaving 10 bases between them. The CDR3 covers 13 residues. Germline lookup yields CDR1 SGHNT and CDR2 YENEEA. The CDR3 reads CASSFHIGYEQYF. In DNA, the CDR3 is TGTGCCAGCAGCTTTCATATCGGATACGAGCAGTACTTC.

Concerning this clone itself: This CDR3 is also generated by other DNA sequences in the sample. CDR3 loop: CASSAGYEQYF. The CDR3 coding sequence is TGCGCCAGCAGTGCGGGCTACGAGCAGTACTTC. V gene TRBV10-2 combines with J gene TRBJ2-7; D gene unclear. V lost 4 bases and J lost 3, with 4 bases in between. The CDR3 is 11 residues long. Germline assignment: CDR1 WSHSY and CDR2 SAAADI.

A note on this clone: The sample carries other DNA sequences with the same CDR3. The chain is built from TRBV5-1 and TRBJ2-7, with D possibly being TRBD2 (5 bases). CDR3 length: 13 residues. Germline values: CDR1 SGHRS, CDR2 YFSETQ. V dropped 2 bases and J dropped 4 bases, with 10 bases sitting between them. CDR3 loop: CASSFGERYEQYF. CDR3 nucleotide sequence: TGCGCCAGCAGCTTTGGGGAGAGGTACGAGCAGTACTTC.

CDR3 region: CASSFRPVAGGFGTQYF. The CDR3 bases are TGTGCCAGCAGTTTCCGCCCCGTAGCGGGAGGTTTCGGGACCCAGTACTTC. The V gene is TRBV28, the J gene TRBJ2-5; TRBD2 aligns across 10 bases. The CDR3 spans 17 residues. Germline CDR1 MDHEN, CDR2 SYDVKM. Trimming removed 3 bases from V and 7 bases from J; junction bases left unmatched: 14.

The rearrangement links TRBV7-3 to TRBJ2-3; a weak D match, TRBD1 (5 bases). Germline loops: CDR1 SGHTA, CDR2 FQGTGA. The CDR3 sequence is 15 residues long. V gave up 0 bases and J gave up 2 bases, with 9 bases separating them. CDR3 sequence: CASSLTRRDTDTQYF. The CDR3 DNA sequence: TGTGCCAGCAGCTTAACGCGCAGGGACACAGATACGCAGTATTTT.

This chain joins TRBV4-2 and TRBJ1-2; D possibly corresponds to TRBD1 (6 bases). Germline V lookup: CDR1 LGHNA, CDR2 YNFKEQ. CDR3 length: 17 amino acids. Trimming cost V 4 bases and J 2 bases, with 20 bases left between them. CDR3 loop: CASSRLQGSAVNYGYTF. The CDR3 bases are TGTGCCAGCAGCCGCCTACAGGGTTCCGCTGTAAACTATGGCTACACCTTC.

This rearrangement joins TRBV5-4 to TRBJ1-2, with D unclear. The CDR3 is made up of 14 amino acids. Trimming stripped 0 bases from V and 8 bases from J, with 14 bases between. From germline, CDR1 is SGHNT and CDR2 YYREEE (reference sequence). The CDR3 here is CASSLDLTGKGYTF. CDR3 in DNA: TGTGCCAGCAGCTTGGATTTGACCGGGAAGGGCTACACCTTC.

CDR3 loop: CASSQVDRGNTIYF. The CDR3 nucleotides read TGTGCCAGCAGCCAAGTGGATCGGGGAAACACCATATATTTT. The chain combines TRBV14 with TRBJ1-3; D is unclear. This CDR3 region has 14 residues. The germline V and J ends were trimmed by 1 base and 4 bases, with 8 bases remaining between them. CDR1 and CDR2 from the germline V gene are SGHDN and FVKESK. Combining the CDR3 with reference TRBV14 and TRBJ1-3 gives the whole variable domain EAGVTQFPSHSVIEKGQTVTLRCDPISGHDNLYWYRRVMGKEIKFLLHFVKESKQDESGMPNNRFLAERTGGTYSTLKVQPAELEDSGVYFCASSQVDRGNTIYFGEGSWLTVV.

The rearrangement links TRBV5-5 to TRBJ1-1; unclear D gene. CDR1 SGHKS and CDR2 YYEKEE come from the germline V gene (reference sequence). Trimming stripped 1 base from V and 5 bases from J, with 15 bases between. The CDR3 is made up of 15 amino acids. The CDR3 sequence is CASSLSDRGRTEAFF. The CDR3 nucleotides are TGTGCCAGCAGCTTGTCTGACCGGGGAAGGACTGAAGCTTTCTTT. The complete variable domain, with remaining parts taken from reference TRBV5-5 and TRBJ1-1, reads DAGVTQSPTHLIKTRGQQVTLRCSPISGHKSVSWYQQVLGQGPQFIFQYYEKEERGRGNFPDRFSARQFPNYSSELNVNALLLGDSALYLCASSLSDRGRTEAFFGQGTRLTVV.

The rearrangement joins TRBV4-2 to TRBJ2-7, with 9 bases that match TRBD2. The V segment lost 0 bases and the J segment 5 bases; nucleotides outside the gene matches: 8. CDR1 LGHNA and CDR2 YNFKEQ come from the germline V gene. This CDR3 comprises 16 residues. The CDR3 sequence: CASSQEEASGTNEQYF. CDR3 sequence (DNA): TGTGCCAGCAGCCAAGAGGAAGCTAGCGGGACCAACGAGCAGTACTTC.

The chain employs TRBV13 and TRBJ2-5; 9 bases agree with TRBD2. This CDR3 has 17 residues. Germline CDR1 is PRHDT and CDR2 is FYEKMQ (reference sequence). V was clipped by 5 bases and J by 2 bases; unmatched bases: 12. CDR3 protein: CASSPQKSGRLQETQYF. DNA of the CDR3: TGTGCCAGCAGCCCACAAAAAAGCGGGAGGTTGCAAGAGACCCAGTACTTC.

The chain links TRBV6-1 to TRBJ1-5; D not certain. CDR1 is MNHNS, CDR2 SASEGT, per germline. Between the trimmed V and J ends, which lost 2 bases and 1 base, there was a span of 15 bases. This CDR3 comprises 17 residues. The CDR3: CASSEIPPLWSNQPQHF. Here the CDR3 DNA reads TGTGCCAGCAGTGAAATACCGCCCCTTTGGAGCAATCAGCCCCAGCATTTT.

V is TRBV15 and J is TRBJ2-1, with D perhaps matching TRBD2 (6 bases). Looked up from germline, CDR1 is LNHNV and CDR2 is YYDKDF (reference sequence). The CDR3 is made up of 15 amino acids. Trimming cost V 6 bases and J 1 base, with 13 bases left between them. The CDR3 loop is CATRPAAGSYNEQFF. The CDR3 coding sequence is TGTGCCACCAGGCCTGCGGCGGGATCCTACAATGAGCAGTTCTTC.